This T cell receptor beta chain was profiled in a study of T cell responses to AZD1222 COVID-19 vaccine. Germline lookup yields CDR1 SNHLY and CDR2 FYNNEI. Trimming shortened V by 6 bases and J by 8 bases, and 16 bases separated the two germline ends. The CDR3 is 14 residues long. Produced via immunoSEQ multiplex PCR; TCRdb's table is partial and in-frame only. This table has 130,000 to 150,000 clones, approximately 90% appearing once. The sample in question was peripheral blood, obtained on day 0 of AZD1222 vaccination. The clonotype comes from an adult in good health. This chain links TRBV2 with TRBJ1-4, with a possible D match to TRBD1 (5 bases). CDR3 protein: CASRGDGGGEKLFF. DNA for the CDR3: TGTGCCAGCAGGGGGGACGGCGGAGGAGAAAAACTGTTTTTT. The full variable domain, in which reference TRBV2 and TRBJ1-4 provide the parts outside the CDR3, is EPEVTQTPSHQVTQMGQEVILRCVPISNHLYFYWYRQILGQKVEFLVSFYNNEISEKSEIFDDQFSVERPDGSNFTLKIRSTKLEDSAMYFCASRGDGGGEKLFFGSGTQLSVL.